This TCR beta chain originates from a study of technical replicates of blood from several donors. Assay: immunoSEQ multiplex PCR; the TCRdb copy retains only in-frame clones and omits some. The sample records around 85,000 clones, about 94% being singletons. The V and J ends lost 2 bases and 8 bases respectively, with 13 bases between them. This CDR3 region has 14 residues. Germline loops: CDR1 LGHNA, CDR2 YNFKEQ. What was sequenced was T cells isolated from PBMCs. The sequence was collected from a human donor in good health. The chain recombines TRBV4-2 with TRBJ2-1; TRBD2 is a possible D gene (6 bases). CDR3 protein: CASSQLGASDEQFF. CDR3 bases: TGTGCCAGCAGCCAATTAGGGGCTAGCGATGAGCAGTTCTTC.